These T cell receptor beta chains were read from a single sample in a study of spatial heterogeneity in lung cancer. TCRdb recomputed calls from the 5' RACE reads with MiXCR, one row per CDR3 protein. The sample includes roughly 20,000 distinct CDR3 sequences, over 2.5% of them seen just once. This specimen was lung tumor tissue, taken at surgery. The receptors originated from a male donor with early-stage non-small cell lung cancer. The CDR3 runs from the conserved cysteine through the conserved F or W. A D gene is named only where the DNA matches it firmly. Rows give clone size only sometimes, using once, few, many, or a class for an expanded clone.

CDR3aa,CDR3nt,abundance,v_gene,j_gene,d_gene
CASSLVQGSHEQYF,TGTGCCAGCAGCTTAGTGCAGGGTTCCCACGAGCAGTACTTC,NA,TRBV7-9,TRBJ2-7,NA
CASSLISGINNEQFF,TGTGCCAGCAGTTTAATAAGCGGGATTAACAATGAGCAGTTCTTC,many,TRBV12-3/TRBV12-4,TRBJ2-1,TRBD2
CASSFPGVGKETQYF,TGTGCCAGCAGCTTTCCAGGGGTGGGCAAGGAGACCCAGTACTTC,medium-sized,TRBV7-9,TRBJ2-5,NA
CASSYSYNDWNVGELFF,TGTGCCAGCAGTTACTCCTACAACGATTGGAATGTCGGGGAGCTGTTTTTT,many,TRBV6-5,TRBJ2-2,NA
CASSLGPNYGYTF,TGTGCCAGCAGCTTAGGGCCCAACTATGGCTACACCTTC,many,TRBV7-2,TRBJ1-2,NA
CSASSDSSNQPQHF,TGCAGTGCTAGTAGTGACAGCAGCAATCAGCCCCAGCATTTT,many,TRBV20-1,TRBJ1-5,NA
CASSLSRGANVLTF,TGTGCCAGCAGCTTAAGTCGAGGGGCCAACGTCCTGACTTTC,many,TRBV7-2,TRBJ2-6,NA
CAWSVEVSRDPNEQFF,TGTGCCTGGAGTGTAGAGGTCTCGCGGGACCCCAATGAGCAGTTCTTC,many,TRBV30,TRBJ2-1,NA
CASSTDSSGNTIYF,TGTGCCAGCAGCACGGACAGCTCTGGAAACACCATATATTTT,many,TRBV27,TRBJ1-3,NA
CATRGQGASGSYNEQFF,TGTGCCACCAGAGGACAGGGGGCTAGCGGGTCCTACAATGAGCAGTTCTTC,many,TRBV24-1,TRBJ2-1,TRBD1
CASSAGTVSYEQYF,TGTGCCAGCAGCGCCGGGACCGTCTCCTACGAGCAGTACTTC,medium-sized,TRBV3-1,TRBJ2-7,NA
CASADAGHSYNEQFF,TGTGCCAGTGCTGATGCCGGACACTCCTACAATGAGCAGTTCTTC,NA,TRBV19,TRBJ2-1,NA
CASSQGSSRPNIQYF,TGTGCCAGCAGCCAAGGGAGTAGCAGGCCGAACATTCAGTACTTC,many,TRBV3-1,TRBJ2-4,NA
CATSEWERGTDTQYF,TGTGCCACCAGCGAGTGGGAGCGTGGCACAGATACGCAGTATTTT,many,TRBV24-1,TRBJ2-3,NA
CASPLYSALSGNTIYF,TGTGCCAGCCCCCTATACTCGGCCCTCTCTGGAAACACCATATATTTT,many,TRBV7-2,TRBJ1-3,NA
CASSLDPGALNGYTF,TGCGCCAGCAGCTTGGATCCCGGGGCCCTTAATGGCTACACCTTC,many,TRBV5-1,TRBJ1-2,NA
CASSRDGIGYTEAFF,TGTGCCAGCAGCCGGGACGGGATTGGGTACACTGAAGCTTTCTTT,many,TRBV6-1,TRBJ1-1,NA
CSVRLVSETQYF,TGCAGCGTCCGACTTGTTTCGGAGACCCAGTACTTC,many,TRBV29-1,TRBJ2-5,NA
CAIAGTVYEQYF,TGTGCCATCGCCGGGACCGTCTACGAGCAGTACTTC,many,TRBV10-3,TRBJ2-7,NA
CSVRGVQETQYF,TGCAGCGTCAGGGGGGTCCAAGAGACCCAGTACTTC,NA,TRBV29-1,TRBJ2-5,NA
CASSEGQQFNEKLFF,TGTGCCAGCAGTGAGGGACAGCAGTTTAATGAAAAACTGTTTTTT,many,TRBV6-1,TRBJ1-4,TRBD1
CASSKDRVPFF,TGTGCCAGCAGTAAAGACAGGGTACCGTTCTTC,NA,TRBV12-3/TRBV12-4,TRBJ2-1,TRBD1
CASSLNGQVEGDTQYF,TGTGCCAGCAGTCTCAATGGACAGGTAGAGGGAGATACGCAGTATTTT,many,TRBV12-3/TRBV12-4,TRBJ2-3,TRBD1
CASSVGTSGYNEQFF,TGTGCCAGCAGTGTCGGGACTAGCGGGTACAATGAGCAGTTCTTC,many,TRBV28,TRBJ2-1,TRBD2
CSVETVYYEQYF,TGCAGCGTTGAAACGGTGTATTACGAGCAGTACTTC,many,TRBV29-1,TRBJ2-7,NA
CASSFRTMGNEQFF,TGTGCCAGCAGTTTCCGTACAATGGGCAATGAGCAGTTCTTC,many,TRBV12-3/TRBV12-4,TRBJ2-1,NA
CSVGRDSYMNTEAFF,TGCAGCGTGGGCCGGGACAGCTACATGAACACTGAAGCTTTCTTT,many,TRBV29-1,TRBJ1-1,TRBD1
CASSLSSGPNEKLFF,TGTGCCAGCAGTTTATCATCCGGGCCTAATGAAAAACTGTTTTTT,medium-sized,TRBV12-3/TRBV12-4,TRBJ1-4,NA
CAWSPTANTEAFF,TGTGCCTGGAGTCCGACAGCGAACACTGAAGCTTTCTTT,few,TRBV30,TRBJ1-1,NA
CASSLPPNTEAFF,TGTGCCAGCAGTTTACCCCCGAACACTGAAGCTTTCTTT,many,TRBV12-3/TRBV12-4,TRBJ1-1,NA
CASSSSTGGFSNEQFF,TGTGCCAGCAGCTCATCTACAGGGGGATTTTCCAATGAGCAGTTCTTC,NA,TRBV5-4,TRBJ2-1,TRBD1
CAISQSQEGSPLHF,TGTGCCATCAGCCAAAGCCAGGAGGGGTCACCCCTCCACTTT,many,TRBV10-3,TRBJ1-6,NA
CASSIDRGLALSGELFF,TGTGCCAGTAGTATAGATCGTGGTCTAGCATTAAGCGGGGAGCTGTTTTTT,many,TRBV19,TRBJ2-2,NA
CASSPPTGGGFKTQYF,TGTGCCAGCAGCCCTCCGACAGGGGGCGGATTTAAGACCCAGTACTTC,many,TRBV28,TRBJ2-5,TRBD1
CASSQDFPGAYEQYF,TGCGCCAGCAGCCAAGATTTTCCAGGGGCCTACGAGCAGTACTTC,many,TRBV4-1,TRBJ2-7,NA
CASSLDPGTANEKLFF,TGCGCCAGCAGCTTGGACCCAGGGACGGCTAATGAAAAACTGTTTTTT,many,TRBV5-1,TRBJ1-4,NA
CASRGRDSYEQYF,TGTGCCAGCAGGGGCAGGGACAGCTACGAGCAGTACTTC,many,TRBV3-1,TRBJ2-7,TRBD1
CSVEKGSTTDTQYF,TGCAGCGTTGAAAAAGGGTCCACCACAGATACGCAGTATTTT,many,TRBV29-1,TRBJ2-3,NA
CSARDILAGEGKTQYF,TGCAGTGCTAGAGATATCCTAGCGGGAGAGGGAAAGACCCAGTACTTC,many,TRBV20-1,TRBJ2-5,TRBD2
CASSLRPEAADTQYF,TGTGCCAGCAGCTTAAGGCCCGAAGCCGCAGATACGCAGTATTTT,many,TRBV11-2,TRBJ2-3,NA
CASSRGSAVETQYF,TGTGCCAGCAGCCGGGGTTCGGCTGTAGAGACCCAGTACTTC,many,TRBV9,TRBJ2-5,NA
CAISESAGTAQETQYF,TGTGCCATCAGTGAGTCGGCCGGGACAGCCCAAGAGACCCAGTACTTC,many,TRBV10-3,TRBJ2-5,TRBD1
CSAREVTGGYTF,TGCAGTGCTCGAGAAGTGACTGGTGGCTACACCTTC,many,TRBV20-1,TRBJ1-2,NA
CASSLKRAQETQYF,TGTGCCAGCAGCCTAAAGCGGGCTCAAGAGACCCAGTACTTC,many,TRBV12-3/TRBV12-4,TRBJ2-5,NA
CAISGGRSTDTQYF,TGTGCCATCAGTGGCGGGAGAAGCACAGATACGCAGTATTTT,many,TRBV10-3,TRBJ2-3,TRBD2
CSVEEGDNTDTQYF,TGCAGCGTTGAAGAAGGCGACAACACAGATACGCAGTATTTT,many,TRBV29-1,TRBJ2-3,NA
CASSPGDGNQPQHF,TGTGCCAGCTCACCAGGGGACGGCAATCAGCCCCAGCATTTT,many,TRBV18,TRBJ1-5,NA
CASSPNPDNTGELFF,TGTGCCAGCAGCCCCAATCCGGATAACACCGGGGAGCTGTTTTTT,many,TRBV7-3,TRBJ2-2,NA
CASSEQGTSNEQFF,TGCGCCAGCTCGGAACAGGGTACCTCTAATGAGCAGTTCTTC,many,TRBV5-1,TRBJ2-1,NA
CSVETQSTAGNEQFF,TGCAGCGTTGAGACCCAGTCGACAGCGGGCAATGAGCAGTTCTTC,medium-sized,TRBV29-1,TRBJ2-1,NA
CSASIRTGTDENTIYF,TGCAGTGCTAGCATAAGGACAGGAACGGACGAAAACACCATATATTTT,few,TRBV20-1,TRBJ1-3,TRBD1